These 9 T cell receptor beta chains share one sample of origin, sequenced in a study of beta chain features in type 1 diabetes. Study-wide findings and caveats: Moderately but significantly shorter TCRB CDR3s were found in Type 1 diabetes patients in all four CD4+ subsets.

Antigen specificity for these receptors is unknown. Expressed TCRB transcripts got sequenced, as all isolated RNA was reverse transcribed. The table came from immunoSEQ multiplex PCR; TCRdb's copy has only in-frame clones and leaves some out. The sample holds 200,000 to 300,000 clones; around 13% are singletons and the top ten take roughly 0.019%. The sample comprised naive CD4+ T cells from blood. The receptors were gathered from a man aged 30-40 years with type 1 diabetes.

Only a few counts were recorded for this clone. The V call is TRBV7-9, the J call TRBJ2-2; the match to TRBD2 covers 7 bases. There are 16 residues in the CDR3. The germline V gene has CDR1 SEHNR and CDR2 FQNEAQ (reference sequence). The V segment lost 3 bases and the J segment 3 bases; nucleotides outside the gene matches: 7. The CDR3 nucleotides read TGTGCCAGCAGCTTGCGGGGGTTTCGTCACACCGGGGAGCTGTTTTTT. Its translation: CASSLRGFRHTGELFF.

About this clone: The junction does not match germline at one end; this may be a read error. CDR3 DNA sequence: TGTGCCAGCAGTTACCGGGGAGGTAACTATGGCTACACCTTC. As protein: CASSYRGGNYGYTF. The gene calls are TRBV10-3 and TRBJ1-2; D not certain. CDR3 size: 14 residues. Germline CDR1 reads ENHRY; CDR2 reads SYGVKD.

This clone was found once. The V call is TRBV5-1, the J call TRBJ1-2; no firm D call. V lost 0 bases to trimming and J lost 8 bases, with 11 bases between them. CDR1 and CDR2 from the germline V gene are SGHRS and YFSETQ. The CDR3 spans 13 residues. In DNA, the CDR3 is TGCGCCAGCAGCTTGGGAGGTCTTCGAGGCTACACCTTC. This sequence encodes CASSLGGLRGYTF. The variable domain in full, completed from reference TRBV5-1 and TRBJ1-2, reads KAGVTQTPRYLIKTRGQQVTLSCSPISGHRSVSWYQQTPGQGLQFLFEYFSETQRNKGNFPGRFSGRQFSNSRSEMNVSTLELGDSALYLCASSLGGLRGYTFGSGTRLTVV.

This clone was recorded a few times. This chain connects TRBV7-2 to TRBJ1-5; D is undetermined. Germline V CDR1 and CDR2: SGHTA, FQGNSA. The CDR3 runs 17 residues. Trimming took 5 bases from V and 2 from J, leaving 19 bases between them. CDR3 coding DNA: TGTGCCAGCAGCCCCTGGGCCGGGGAAGTCGGCAATCAGCCCCAGCATTTT. Translating it yields CASSPWAGEVGNQPQHF.

This clone was observed a handful of times. This chain links TRBV29-1 with TRBJ2-5; 10 bases fit TRBD2. Losses at the gene ends were 8 bases for V and 2 bases for J; bases not matched to a gene: 5. Germline V gene data show CDR1 as SQVTM and CDR2 as ANQGSEA. This CDR3 contains 13 residues. Written as DNA, the CDR3 is TGCAGCTTGATGACTAGCGGGCAAGAGACCCAGTACTTC. Residues: CSLMTSGQETQYF.

The V call is TRBV5-1, the J call TRBJ2-3, with 8 bases that match TRBD1. Trimming at V came to 4 bases and at J to 6 bases, leaving 7 bases not matched to a gene. Germline CDR1 reads SGHRS; CDR2 reads YFSETQ. The CDR3 spans 14 residues. For the CDR3, the DNA is TGCGCCAGCAGCGGGGGGACAGGCGGCGATACGCAGTATTTT. The encoded protein is CASSGGTGGDTQYF.

This clone was recorded a few times. This chain links TRBV10-3 with TRBJ2-3, with 8 bases identical to TRBD2. Germline V gene sequence: CDR1 ENHRY, CDR2 SYGVKD. With V trimmed by 3 bases and J by 9 bases, 8 bases remained unmatched. The CDR3 sequence is 14 residues long. The CDR3 region has the DNA TGTGCCATCAGTGACGTAACTAGCGGACCAACGCAGTATTTT. As protein: CAISDVTSGPTQYF.

This clone was seen more than once but under ten times. The chain is built from TRBV6-6 and TRBJ2-7; 7 positions agree with TRBD1. Germline CDR1 reads MNHNY; CDR2 reads SVGAGI (reference sequence). This CDR3 has 14 residues. The V gene end was trimmed by 2 bases and the J gene end by 7 bases; junction bases not matched to a gene: 8. The CDR3: CASSYLERGQEQYF. The CDR3 DNA follows: TGTGCCAGCAGTTACCTCGAGAGGGGGCAAGAGCAGTACTTC.

This clone was found once. This rearrangement joins TRBV5-4 to TRBJ2-5; 9 bases match TRBD2. The CDR3 extends over 16 amino acids. Germline CDR1 is SGHNT and CDR2 is YYREEE (reference sequence). Trimming at V came to 4 bases and at J to 2 bases, leaving 9 bases not matched to a gene. CDR3 sequence: CASSPAGGTLQETQYF. The DNA of the CDR3 is TGTGCCAGCAGCCCGGCGGGGGGGACCCTACAAGAGACCCAGTACTTC.